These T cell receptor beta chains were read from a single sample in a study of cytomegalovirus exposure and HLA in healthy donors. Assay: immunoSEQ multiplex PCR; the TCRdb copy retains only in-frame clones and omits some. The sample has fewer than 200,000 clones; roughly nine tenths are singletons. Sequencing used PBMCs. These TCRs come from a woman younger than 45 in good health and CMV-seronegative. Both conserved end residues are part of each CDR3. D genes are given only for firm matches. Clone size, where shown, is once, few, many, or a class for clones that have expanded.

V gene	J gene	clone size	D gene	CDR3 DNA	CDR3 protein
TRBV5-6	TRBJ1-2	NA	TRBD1	TGTGCCAGCAGCTTGGGGACGACAAGCAGGGGGCATGGCTACACCTTC	CASSLGTTSRGHGYTF
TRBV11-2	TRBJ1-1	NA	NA	TGTGCCAGCAGCTTAAGGGGGGGGGCCCCTGAAGCTTTCTTT	CASSLRGGAPEAFF
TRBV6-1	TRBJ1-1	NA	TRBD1	TGTGCCAGCAGTGAGCGGACAGGCGGGGAAGCTTTCTTT	CASSERTGGEAFF
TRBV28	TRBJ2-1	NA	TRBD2	TGTGCCACCACATTTTCGGGGACTAGACTGAATGAGCAGTTCTTC	CATTFSGTRLNEQFF
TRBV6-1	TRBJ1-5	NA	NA	TGTGCCAGCAGTGAAGTAGGCGGATATAGCAATCAGCCCCAGCATTTT	CASSEVGGYSNQPQHF
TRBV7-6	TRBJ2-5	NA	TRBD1	TGTGCCAGCAGCTTAGCAGGGGGCGGTGAGACCCAGTACTTC	CASSLAGGGETQYF
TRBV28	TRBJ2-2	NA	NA	TGTGCCAGCGGAGTCGCGAACACCGGGGAGCTGTTTTTT	CASGVANTGELFF
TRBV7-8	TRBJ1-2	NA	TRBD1	TGTGCCGGCAGCTTATCGGGGACAGGGAGTGTAGGCTACACCTTC	CAGSLSGTGSVGYTF
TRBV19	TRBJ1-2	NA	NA	TGTGCCAGTAGCGTCCTTGGGGGCGGCTACACCTTC	CASSVLGGGYTF
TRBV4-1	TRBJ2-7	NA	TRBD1	TGCGCCAGCAGCCTCCCCGAGGGGGCCGAGCAGTACTTC	CASSLPEGAEQYF
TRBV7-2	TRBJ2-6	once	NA	TGTGCCAGCAGCCAGGCCCCCCCCCGAGGGGCCAACGTCCTGACTTTC	CASSQAPPRGANVLTF
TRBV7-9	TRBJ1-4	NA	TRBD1	TGTGCCAGCAGCCGGGACAGTGAAAAACTGTTTTTT	CASSRDSEKLFF
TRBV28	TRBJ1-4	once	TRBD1	TGTGCCAGCAGTCAGACAGGGGGCTCTAATGAAAAACTGTTTTTT	CASSQTGGSNEKLFF
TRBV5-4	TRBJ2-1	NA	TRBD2	TGTGCCAGCAGCCCGCCCGGGACTAGCGGCAATGAGCAGTTCTTC	CASSPPGTSGNEQFF
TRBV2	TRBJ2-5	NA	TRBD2	TGTGCCAGCAGTGTTGGGGGGGAGGAGTACTTC	CASSVGGEEYF
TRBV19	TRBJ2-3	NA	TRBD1	TGTGCCAGTAGTCCGGGACAGATCACAGATACGCAGTATTTT	CASSPGQITDTQYF
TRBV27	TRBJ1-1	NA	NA	TGTGCCAGCAGTTTAACCTCTGGAGGGTATCTCAACACTGAAGCTTTCTTT	CASSLTSGGYLNTEAFF
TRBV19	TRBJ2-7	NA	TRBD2	TGTGCCAGTAGTACGGGGGGGCCGTGGTACGAGCAGTACTTC	CASSTGGPWYEQYF
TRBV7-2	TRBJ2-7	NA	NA	TGTGCCAGCAGCGGAAGGGCCGTAACGGGGGACGAGCAGTACTTC	CASSGRAVTGDEQYF
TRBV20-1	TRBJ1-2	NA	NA	TGCAGTGCTAGGATGGGCGGCTACACCTTC	CSARMGGYTF
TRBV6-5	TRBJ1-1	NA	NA	TGTGCCAGCAGTTACTCGACGGGGGTTGAAGCTTTCTTT	CASSYSTGVEAFF
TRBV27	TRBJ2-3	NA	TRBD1	TGTGCCAGCAGACGGACAGGGAGTACAGATACGCAGTATTTT	CASRRTGSTDTQYF
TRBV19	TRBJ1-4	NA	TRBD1	TGTGCCAGTAGTCCCGACAGGGCCTTTAATGAAAAACTGTTTTTT	CASSPDRAFNEKLFF
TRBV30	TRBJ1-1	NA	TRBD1	TGTGCCGGGGACAGGGGGAACACTGAAGCTTTCTTT	CAGDRGNTEAFF
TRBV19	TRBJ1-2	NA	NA	TGTGCCAGTCGTCGGGACTTCCCGGGAGGTGGCTACACCTTC	CASRRDFPGGGYTF
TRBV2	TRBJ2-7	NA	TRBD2	TGTGCCAGCAGTGCGGCCGGGACTAGCGGGAGGTACGAGCAGTACTTC	CASSAAGTSGRYEQYF
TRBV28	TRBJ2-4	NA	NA	TGTGCCAGCAGCTCCCGCGGACAGCGTCAGAACATTCAGTACTTC	CASSSRGQRQNIQYF
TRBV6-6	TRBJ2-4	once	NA	TGTGCCAGCAGGCCGACTAGTTTCATTCAGTACTTC	CASRPTSFIQYF
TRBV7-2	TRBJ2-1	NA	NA	TGTGCCAGCAGCTTAGCGTTGAGGCCTAGCTCCTACAATGAGCAGTTCTTC	CASSLALRPSSYNEQFF
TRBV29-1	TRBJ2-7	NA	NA	TGCAGCGTTGGTCTTTCCTACGAGCAGTACTTC	CSVGLSYEQYF
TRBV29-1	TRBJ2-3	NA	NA	TGCAGCGTTTTTTTCGCAGATACGCAGTATTTT	CSVFFADTQYF
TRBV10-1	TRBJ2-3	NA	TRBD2	TGCGCCAGCAGTGACTCCGGGGGGTTCGGCACAGATACGCAGTATTTT	CASSDSGGFGTDTQYF
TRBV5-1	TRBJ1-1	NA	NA	TGCGCCAGCAGCTTAACGTACAGGAACACTGAAGCTTTCTTT	CASSLTYRNTEAFF
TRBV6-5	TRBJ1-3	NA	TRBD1	TGTGCCAGCAGCCTGGACAGGTACTCTGGAAACACCATATATTTT	CASSLDRYSGNTIYF